Below are 2 T cell receptor beta chains sequenced from a single sample in a study of blood T cell repertoires in COVID-19. Repertoires were generated with immunoSEQ multiplex PCR, while TCRdb's copy carries only in-frame clones and drops some. The sample gives around 77,000 clones, approximately 85% of which show up once; approximately 4.6% is in the top ten. The specimen sequenced was peripheral blood. These receptors all come from a man older than 75 with acute or convalescent COVID-19.

In the case of this clone: This CDR3 is also generated by other DNA sequences in the sample. The V call is TRBV7-3, the J call TRBJ2-3; D may be TRBD2 (5 bases). Trimming stripped 5 bases from V and 0 bases from J, with 9 bases between. The CDR3 has 14 residues. Germline V gives CDR1 SGHTA, CDR2 FQGTGA. The CDR3 spells CASSLRTSTDTQYF. The DNA for the CDR3 is TGTGCCAGCAGCCTCCGGACTAGCACAGATACGCAGTATTTT.

V is TRBV7-2 and J is TRBJ2-5; 7 bases agree with TRBD2. This CDR3 has 15 amino acids. With 1 base clipped from V and 3 bases from J, the junction kept 5 bases outside the gene matches. From germline, CDR1 is SGHTA and CDR2 FQGNSA. The CDR3 region has the DNA TGTGCCAGCAGCTTAGTATGGGCGGGGGAAGAGACCCAGTACTTC. As protein: CASSLVWAGEETQYF. Looking up the rest from reference TRBV7-2 and TRBJ2-5 gives the full variable domain: GAGVSQSPSNKVTEKGKDVELRCDPISGHTALYWYRQSLGQGLEFLIYFQGNSAPDKSGLPSDRFSAERTGGSVSTLTIQRTQQEDSAVYLCASSLVWAGEETQYFGPGTRLLVL.